The rows below give T cell receptor beta chains drawn from one sample of a study of shared clonotypes between healthy human individuals. TCRdb keeps only in-frame clones here, not all; method: immunoSEQ multiplex PCR. The table shows 2,500,000 or so clones, with 93% occurring only once. Sequencing was performed on naive CD4+ T cells from PBMCs. The receptors were sampled from a man aged 18 to 29 in good health. Some clones in this sample may be carry-over from other donors' samples. CDR3s include the opening cysteine and the closing phenylalanine or tryptophan.

len	j_gene	v_gene	CDR3aa
15	TRBJ2-7	TRBV29-1	CSGTSGSGGWGEQYF
16	TRBJ2-3	TRBV27	CASSGGYGQGTDTQYF
16	TRBJ2-7	TRBV9	CASSEAPSGRSYEQYF
15	TRBJ1-6	TRBV7-9	CASSQTRRGNSPLHF
14	TRBJ2-3	TRBV15	CATGLARSTDTQYF
10	TRBJ2-3	TRBV20-1	CSAKLVTQYF
14	TRBJ2-6	TRBV6-5	CASTGDSGANVLTF
13	TRBJ1-4	TRBV7-9	CASSRGREEKLFF
15	TRBJ1-4	TRBV29-1	CSVEGEGVGYGKLFF
12	TRBJ2-1	TRBV5-1	CASSASGSEQFF
14	TRBJ2-7	TRBV10-3	CAISESRSALEQYF
15	TRBJ1-1	TRBV18	CASSPGTNSVTEAFF
17	TRBJ2-2	TRBV10-3	CAIRGRDRGARTGELFF
17	TRBJ1-5	TRBV19	CASSTPRVYASNQPQHF
14	TRBJ2-4	TRBV7-2	CASSSIGSRARLYF
14	TRBJ1-1	TRBV7-2	CASSLDSGNTEAFF
14	TRBJ2-2	TRBV6-1	CASSQGVSTGELFF
11	TRBJ2-7	TRBV28	CASSSGGEQYF
15	TRBJ2-5	TRBV19	CASSIAGGRPETQYF
14	TRBJ1-5	TRBV6-6	CASRAPGQNQPQHF
15	TRBJ2-6	TRBV5-1	CASSFQYSGANVLTF
15	TRBJ2-5	TRBV7-9	CASIPGTSGRETQYF